This T cell receptor beta chain was captured in a study of T cells in localized non-small cell lung cancer (dated by TCRdb to about 2020). Background for the entire study: T cell repertoires of about 230 early-stage NSCLC patients were analyzed, with tumors being compared against uninvolved tumor-adjacent lungs. All 220 or so NSCLC patients in the cohort were treatment-naive and had localized lung tumors that were resected. A mean age of about 66 years was recorded for the NSCLC patients, of whom more than 120 were male and over 100 were female. The full study reports these points: Because the study design was exploratory, TCR variables were selected using unadjusted p-values without false-discovery rate correction. Uninvolved tumor-adjacent lung showed the highest T cell clonality, higher than tumor, which suggests more focused antigenic responses in the uninvolved tumor-adjacent lung. Higher blood T cell density associated with longer overall survival, while higher adjacent-lung clonality associated with shorter survival. A median of 57 of the top 100 tumor clones were detected in paired uninvolved adjacent lung, and around 30 of these tumor clones were also found among the top 100 clones of the paired uninvolved adjacent lung. Multi-region tumor sequencing was not performed, so intratumor heterogeneity could not be excluded.

The immunoSEQ Assay was used to sequence TCR beta CDR3 regions from DNA. On the authors' methods: T cell density was computed as TCR beta template counts normalized to usable DNA estimated by amplifying housekeeping genes. Richness was estimated using the preseqR package, with extrapolation to 400,000 templates for PBMC samples and to 120,000 templates for tissue samples. Clonality was defined by subtracting Pielou's evenness from one. Tissue-enriched TCRs were identified by differential abundance testing using productive amino-acid clonotypes, minimum total count 5 and alpha 0.1. The Jaccard Index and the Morisita Overlap Index were used to measure how much the repertoires overlapped between compartments. GLIPH clustered TCR beta CDR3s with public tetramer-defined viral CDR3s; viral motifs required at least three viral sequences plus V-gene enrichment. Drawn from immuneACCESS, this table holds only the in-frame rearrangements with V and J called that TCRdb kept. Clones are partly lost; checked studies trace under half to an unresolved V gene and leave the rest unexplained. That table gives V, J and clone size, and the DNA gave D and trimming. The sample table contains around 92,000 clones; only one count was recorded for roughly 93% of them. In total, the top ten clones hold about 4% of the sample.

The CDR3 has 15 amino acids, counting the end cysteine and phenylalanine. Kept here is only the CDR3 DNA, which spans 45 bases and is read in frame from base 1. CDR1 SGHTA and CDR2 FQGNSA were looked up in the germline V gene. Trimming costs V 5 bases and J 0 bases, and their ends lie 14 bases apart. At diagnosis, peripheral blood, uninvolved tumor-adjacent lung and tumor were collected and stored as a combination of fresh-frozen and FFPE material. For TCR repertoire profiling, the blood samples were analyzed as peripheral blood mononuclear cells. Comment on this clone: There is no known antigen for this receptor. Base-call qualities are not available, and no considerably larger clone is one nucleotide away.

This material consisted of PBMCs, taken before any cancer treatment. The chain is made from TRBV7-2 and TRBJ2-7; the D gene cannot be named for sure. The clonotype was recovered from a woman between 40 and 69 years old with stage II squamous cell lung carcinoma. The CDR3 is CASSGYSTHSYEQYF. The nucleotides are TGTGCCAGCAGCGGATACAGTACGCACTCCTACGAGCAGTACTTC.